Following are 17 T cell receptor beta chains from one sample sequenced in a study of blood T cell repertoires in COVID-19. Only in-frame clones appear in the TCRdb table, and some are missing; sequencing was by immunoSEQ multiplex PCR. In the table there are some 260,000 clones, approximately 84% of which are singletons. Specimen: PBMCs or T cells enriched from blood (not recorded which). These receptor sequences come from a man aged 40-55 years who had recovered from COVID-19.

The chain recombines TRBV4-3 with TRBJ1-4; D is ambiguous. This CDR3 is 17 amino acids long. Germline assignment: CDR1 LGHNA and CDR2 YSLEER. Trimming pared 0 bases from V and 0 bases from J, leaving 11 bases between. The CDR3 loop reads CASSQETALATNEKLFF. The CDR3 DNA reads TGCGCCAGCAGCCAAGAAACAGCCCTTGCAACTAATGAAAAACTGTTTTTT.

The chain combines TRBV7-2 with TRBJ1-2; D may be TRBD1 (5 bases). Germline-derived CDR1 and CDR2 are SGHTA and FQGNSA. The CDR3 length is 16 residues. V was shortened by 1 base and J by 7 bases, with 19 bases between the two germline ends. CDR3 nucleotide sequence: TGTGCCAGCAGCTTAGACTCAACAGGCCCCGGCTCTGGCTACACCTTC. This translates into CASSLDSTGPGSGYTF.

This chain connects TRBV3-1 (or the pseudogene TRBV3-2) to TRBJ1-4; a weak D match, TRBD1 (6 bases). This CDR3 is built from 16 residues. The germline V and J ends were trimmed by 3 bases and 2 bases, with 13 bases remaining between them. Per germline, CDR1 LGHDT and CDR2 YNNKEL (reference sequence). CDR3 DNA sequence: TGTGCCAGCAGCCAGAATCGACAGGAGACTAATGAAAAACTGTTTTTT. It codes for CASSQNRQETNEKLFF.

V usage is TRBV5-8 and J usage is TRBJ1-5, with 11 bases that match TRBD1. Trimming at V came to 5 bases and at J to 7 bases, leaving 2 bases not matched to a gene. The germline CDR1 and CDR2 sequences are SGHTS and YDEGEE. The CDR3 loop spans 13 amino acids. CDR3 region: CASRGTGGQPQHF. CDR3 in DNA: TGTGCCAGCAGGGGGACAGGGGGACAGCCCCAGCATTTT.

The rearrangement links TRBV28 to TRBJ1-2, with 7 bases fitting TRBD1. CDR3 length: 13 residues. Trimming at V came to 6 bases and at J to 5 bases, leaving 6 bases not matched to a gene. Germline-derived CDR1 and CDR2 are MDHEN and SYDVKM. CDR3 protein: CASRQGQLYGYTF. CDR3 in DNA: TGTGCCAGCAGGCAGGGACAGCTATATGGCTACACCTTC.

The chain links TRBV5-8 to TRBJ2-3; 9 bases map to TRBD2. CDR1 is SGHTS and CDR2 is YDEGEE in the germline V gene. The CDR3 is made up of 17 amino acids. V gave up 2 bases and J gave up 2 bases; unmatched junction bases: 9. The DNA of the CDR3 is TGTGCCAGCAGCTTCCTAGCGGGGTCGACTGACACAGATACGCAGTATTTT. This sequence encodes CASSFLAGSTDTDTQYF. The complete variable domain, with remaining parts taken from reference TRBV5-8 and TRBJ2-3, reads EAGVTQSPTHLIKTRGQQATLRCSPISGHTSVYWYQQALGLGLQFLLWYDEGEERNRGNFPPRFSGRQFPNYSSELNVNALELEDSALYLCASSFLAGSTDTDTQYFGPGTRLTVL.

The V and J genes are TRBV5-4 and TRBJ2-5; 8 bases are shared with TRBD1. The CDR3 contains 15 residues. J was trimmed by 1 base and V by 1 base; bases with no gene match: 3. Looked up from germline, CDR1 is SGHNT and CDR2 is YYREEE (reference sequence). This CDR3 is CASSLPDRGQETQYF. The CDR3, as DNA: TGTGCCAGCAGCTTGCCAGACAGGGGCCAAGAGACCCAGTACTTC.

This clone was seen only once. The rearrangement joins TRBV19 to TRBJ1-2; weak D call: TRBD1 (5 bases). CDR1 is LNHDA, CDR2 SQIVND, per germline (reference sequence). CDR3 size: 12 residues. Trimming pared 2 bases from V and 4 bases from J, leaving 5 bases between. Here the CDR3 reads CASSIQGYGYTF. CDR3 DNA sequence: TGTGCCAGTAGTATACAGGGCTATGGCTACACCTTC.

The chain combines TRBV2 with TRBJ1-2, with no clear D. The CDR3 spans 15 residues. Deletions cut 8 bases from V and 4 bases from J, with 20 bases between. Per germline, CDR1 SNHLY and CDR2 FYNNEI. The CDR3 reads CASGPRTSEGYGYTF. The CDR3 region has the DNA TGTGCCAGCGGTCCCAGGACGTCGGAGGGCTATGGCTACACCTTC.

The chain has TRBV14 and TRBJ1-6; no clear D. Trimming removed 4 bases from V and 7 bases from J, with 5 bases in between. From germline, CDR1 is SGHDN and CDR2 FVKESK. The CDR3 is made up of 12 amino acids. The CDR3 region is CASSPLNSPLHF. As DNA, the CDR3 is TGTGCCAGCAGCCCTTTAAATTCACCCCTCCACTTT.

CDR3 nucleotides: TGTGCCAGCAGCGAAATGGGGGCATCGGCTTACGAGCAGTACTTC. Translation: CASSEMGASAYEQYF. The chain uses TRBV7-3 and TRBJ2-7, with D possibly TRBD1 on 6 matching bases. The germline CDR1 and CDR2 sequences are SGHTA and FQGTGA. This CDR3 comprises 15 residues. The V gene lost 5 bases and the J gene lost 4 bases, with 18 bases spanning the gap.

The chain employs TRBV30 and TRBJ1-5; TRBD1 agrees at 9 bases. J gave up 6 bases and V 2 bases, and 2 bases lay outside the gene matches. The length of the CDR3 is 13 residues. CDR1 is GTSNPN and CDR2 is SVGIG in the germline V gene (reference sequence). CDR3 in amino acids: CAWSTGGGQPQHF. In nucleotides, the CDR3 is TGTGCCTGGAGTACAGGGGGCGGTCAGCCCCAGCATTTT.

This chain links TRBV3-1 (or the pseudogene TRBV3-2) with TRBJ1-2, with D maybe TRBD1 (5 bases). The CDR3 is 15 amino acids. Germline assignment: CDR1 LGHDT and CDR2 YNNKEL (reference sequence). The V and J ends lost 0 bases and 5 bases respectively, with 13 bases between them. CDR3 nucleotides: TGTGCCAGCAGCCAAGATGGGGTGGGGCCATATGGCTACACCTTC. It yields the protein CASSQDGVGPYGYTF.

V and J are TRBV18 and TRBJ1-2; 7 nucleotides agree with TRBD1. This CDR3 is built from 17 residues. J lost 0 bases, V lost 3 bases, and 10 bases had no gene match. Germline V gene lookup returns CDR1 KGHSH and CDR2 LQKENI. CDR3 sequence (DNA): TGTGCCAGCTCACCGGGACAGTCCTCGTTAGCTAACTATGGCTACACCTTC. Its protein is CASSPGQSSLANYGYTF.

This rearrangement joins TRBV7-2 to TRBJ1-2; D call uncertain. The CDR3 covers 15 residues. The ends were cut back, 4 bases at V and 4 bases at J, with 16 bases in the middle. Germline V gene data show CDR1 as SGHTA and CDR2 as FQGNSA. The CDR3 protein is CASSWGWEGRYGYTF. CDR3 nucleotides: TGTGCCAGCAGCTGGGGTTGGGAGGGTCGCTATGGCTACACCTTC.

The chain employs TRBV10-3 and TRBJ1-6, with D uncertain. This CDR3 comprises 14 residues. Germline CDR1 reads ENHRY; CDR2 reads SYGVKD. Deletions cut 0 bases from V and 10 bases from J, with 10 bases between. In nucleotides, the CDR3 is TGTGCCATCAGTGAGTCGAGAGGGAACTCACCCCTCCACTTT. Its translation: CAISESRGNSPLHF.

The chain carries TRBV5-1 and TRBJ2-2, with a weak D call TRBD1 (6 bases). Germline V gives CDR1 SGHRS, CDR2 YFSETQ. The CDR3 is 15 residues long. V was trimmed by 4 bases and J by 1 base, leaving 11 bases between them. CDR3 in amino acids: CASSGVQGNTGELFF. In nucleotides, the CDR3 is TGCGCCAGCAGCGGGGTACAGGGGAACACCGGGGAGCTGTTTTTT.